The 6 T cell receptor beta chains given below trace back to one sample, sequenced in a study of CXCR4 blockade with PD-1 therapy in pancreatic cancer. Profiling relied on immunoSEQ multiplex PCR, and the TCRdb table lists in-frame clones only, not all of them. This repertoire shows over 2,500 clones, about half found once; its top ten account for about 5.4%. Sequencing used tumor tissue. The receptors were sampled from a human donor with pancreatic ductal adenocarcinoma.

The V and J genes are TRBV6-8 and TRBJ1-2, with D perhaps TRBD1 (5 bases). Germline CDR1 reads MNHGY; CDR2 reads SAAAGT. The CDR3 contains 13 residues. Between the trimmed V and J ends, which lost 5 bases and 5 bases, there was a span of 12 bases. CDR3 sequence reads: CASSPRGMYGYTF. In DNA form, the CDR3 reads TGTGCCAGCAGTCCTCGGGGGATGTATGGCTACACCTTC.

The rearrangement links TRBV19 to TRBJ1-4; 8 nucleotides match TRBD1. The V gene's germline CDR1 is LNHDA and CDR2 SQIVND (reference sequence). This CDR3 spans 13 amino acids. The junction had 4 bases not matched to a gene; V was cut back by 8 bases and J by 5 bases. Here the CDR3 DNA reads TGTGCCAGTGACAGGGGTGGAAATGAAAAACTGTTTTTT. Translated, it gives CASDRGGNEKLFF.

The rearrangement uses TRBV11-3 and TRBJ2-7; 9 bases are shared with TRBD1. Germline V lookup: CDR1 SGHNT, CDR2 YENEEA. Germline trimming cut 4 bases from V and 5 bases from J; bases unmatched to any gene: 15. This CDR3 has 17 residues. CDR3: CASSSGPGTGFRNEQYF. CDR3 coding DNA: TGTGCCAGCAGCTCGGGTCCCGGGACAGGGTTCAGGAACGAGCAGTACTTC.

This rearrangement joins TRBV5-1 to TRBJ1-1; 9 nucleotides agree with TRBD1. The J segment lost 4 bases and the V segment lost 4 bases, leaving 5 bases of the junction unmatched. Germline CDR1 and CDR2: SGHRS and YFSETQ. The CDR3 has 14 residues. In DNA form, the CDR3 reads TGCGCCAGCAGCCCGAAGGGACAGGGCACTGAAGCTTTCTTT. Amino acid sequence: CASSPKGQGTEAFF.

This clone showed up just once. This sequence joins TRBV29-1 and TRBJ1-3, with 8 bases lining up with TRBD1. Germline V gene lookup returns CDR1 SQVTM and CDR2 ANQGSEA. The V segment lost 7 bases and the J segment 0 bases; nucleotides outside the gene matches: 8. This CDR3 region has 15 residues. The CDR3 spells CSGGRGTGSGNTIYF. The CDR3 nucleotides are TGCAGCGGAGGAAGAGGGACAGGCTCTGGAAACACCATATATTTT.

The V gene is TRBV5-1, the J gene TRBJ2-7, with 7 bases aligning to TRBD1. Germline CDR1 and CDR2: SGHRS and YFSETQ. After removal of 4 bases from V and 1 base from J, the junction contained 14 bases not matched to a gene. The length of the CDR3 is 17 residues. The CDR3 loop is CASSGGQAVYPSYEQYF. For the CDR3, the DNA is TGCGCCAGCAGCGGAGGACAGGCAGTCTATCCTTCCTACGAGCAGTACTTC.